What follows is one T cell receptor (beta chain) and its context. Its antigen is not yet known. No quality values exist for individual bases; no much larger clone is one base distant. Peripheral blood CD8+ and CD4+ T cells from healthy donors, Susac syndrome patients and multiple sclerosis patients were profiled using high-throughput TCR beta sequencing. The multiple sclerosis controls were treatment-naive patients who had stable or active relapsing-remitting disease and met the revised McDonald criteria. Bulk CD8+ and CD4+ T cells were purified by magnetic negative isolation, whereas CD8+ TEMRA cells were enriched by FACS. Blood was collected in EDTA tubes and processed within 24 hours, with PBMCs isolated through density gradient centrifugation. PBMCs intended for TCR sequencing were frozen in liquid nitrogen and were later thawed in a 37 degrees C water bath. The sorted or isolated CD4+, CD8+ and CD8+ TEMRA cells had a purity of 90% or higher.

The data are from a study of CD8 T cells in Susac syndrome (dated by TCRdb to about 2019). Regarding the study in general: Whether CD8+ T cell activation and differentiation in Susac syndrome was antigen driven was tested using repertoire sequencing.

RNA was extracted using the RNeasy kit, and about 0.5 to 1 ug of the RNA was reverse transcribed with random hexamers. TCR beta CDR3 regions were amplified with the immunoSEQ multiplex PCR assay covering 54 Vbeta and 13 Jbeta segments. PCR amplification bias was corrected by using a synthetic template baseline for primer optimization and computational correction. The study's own analysis went as follows. Only productive sequences were kept, with reads annotated to V, D and J genes according to IMGT and analyzed in immunoSEQ Analyzer. Clonality was computed as one minus Shannon entropy normalized by log2 of the number of productive unique sequences. For each patient and control, public and private clones were evaluated among the 100 most prevalent clones. Susac-specific clones were defined as absent from healthy and MS cohorts, 850 to 1,300 published viral clones and other ImmuneACCESS disease sequences. TCRdb reworked the public reads: Q25 trimming with fastp, MiXCR clone assembly, productive beta chains retained. Every entry covers one CDR3 protein and lists the most common genes and DNA from its rows. TCRdb assigned the V and J calls; the authors' analysis was not used. The sample data list 150,000 to 200,000 distinct CDR3 sequences, and roughly 94% of these were observed just once. The biggest ten clones account for about 0.1% of the sample.

V is clipped by 2 bases and J by 8 bases, and the sequence between their germline boundaries is 21 bases long. CDR1 and CDR2 are read off the germline V gene (reference sequence) as LNHNV and YYDKDF. Including the terminal cysteine and phenylalanine, the CDR3 comprises 17 residues. The read is trimmed to its CDR3 DNA, 51 bases read in frame from base 1. General conclusions and limits of the study: The number of individuals in the TCR sequencing and HLA analysis was recognized as being relatively small.

The rearrangement combines TRBV15 with TRBJ1-4; no confident D gene assignment can be made. The TCR was taken from a human donor with multiple sclerosis. The source material was CD4+ T cells from PBMCs. The CDR3 loop reads CATSRPPPIRVGEKLFF. The bases read TGTGCCACCAGCAGACCCCCTCCCATAAGGGTCGGGGAAAAACTGTTTTTT.